This T cell receptor beta chain was observed in a study of CD8 T cells in Susac syndrome. It was with random hexamers that roughly 0.45 to 1 ug RNA was reverse transcribed. It was immunoSEQ multiplex PCR that amplified TCR beta CDR3 across 54 Vbeta and 13 Jbeta. Each CDR3 protein is one row after TCRdb ran MiXCR on the immunoSEQ multiplex PCR reads. The table lists under 200,000 distinct CDR3 sequences, approximately 96% of them singletons, with over 0.12% in the top ten. This CDR3 is built from 13 residues. Germline V gene lookup returns CDR1 LNHNV and CDR2 YYDKDF (reference sequence). Trimming cost V 0 bases and J 4 bases, with 7 bases left between them. This clonotype has more than one count but fewer than ten. In contrast to the negatively isolated CD8+ and CD4+ T cells, TEMRA cells were FACS-enriched.

The TCR was taken from a human donor in good health. The chain has TRBV15 and TRBJ2-7, with D unclear. The sequencing input was CD4+ T cells from PBMCs. CDR3 residues: CATSRDRQYEQYF. The CDR3 DNA follows: TGTGCCACCAGCAGAGATCGGCAGTACGAGCAGTACTTC.